These 30 T cell receptor beta chains came from one sample sequenced in a study of cytomegalovirus exposure and HLA in healthy donors (TCRdb year 2017). The library was obtained by the immunoSEQ multiplex PCR assay. The multiplex PCR relied on a mix of 60 forward primers for TCR Vbeta segments and 13 reverse primers for TCR Jbeta segments. TCRdb took this table from immuneACCESS and kept in-frame rearrangements with V and J called. Such tables lack part of the clones; where checked against another copy, unresolved V genes explain under half of the gap, and the rest is unexplained. The sample table contains 130,000 to 150,000 clones; only one count was recorded for about 80% of them. The ten most abundant clones make up 4.5% to 5.5% of the sample. Sequenced material: PBMCs. These receptors originate from a man in his forties in good health and CMV-seronegative.

The chain recombines TRBV27 with TRBJ1-1; 8 bases line up with TRBD1. J gave up 5 bases and V 6 bases, and 8 bases lay outside the gene matches. The V gene's germline CDR1 is MNHEY and CDR2 SMNVEV (reference sequence). CDR3 length: 14 residues. The CDR3 spells CASSSGGPWTEAFF. In nucleotides, the CDR3 is TGTGCCAGCAGCTCAGGGGGCCCGTGGACTGAAGCTTTCTTT.

This sequence joins TRBV5-1 and TRBJ1-5; perhaps TRBD1 as D (5 bases). Trimming took 0 bases from V and 0 from J, leaving 7 bases between them. In germline, CDR1 is SGHRS, CDR2 YFSETQ. CDR3 length equals 15 residues. The CDR3 DNA reads as TGCGCCAGCAGCTTGGTCGGGGGTAGCAATCAGCCCCAGCATTTT. This codes for CASSLVGGSNQPQHF.

V gene TRBV7-3 combines with J gene TRBJ2-3; the D gene is possibly TRBD1 (5 bases). Trimming removed 2 bases at V and 2 bases at J, with 11 bases between. There are 15 residues in the CDR3. The germline V gene has CDR1 SGHTA and CDR2 FQGTGA. CDR3 protein: CASSLWGGNTDTQYF. The CDR3 region has the DNA TGTGCCAGCAGCTTATGGGGCGGTAACACAGATACGCAGTATTTT.

The V gene is TRBV5-6, the J gene TRBJ2-7; no clear D. The length of the CDR3 is 15 residues. The V gene lost 0 bases and the J gene lost 2 bases, with 12 bases spanning the gap. Germline V gene data show CDR1 as SGHDT and CDR2 as YYEEEE. CDR3: CASSLGTVLTYEQYF. The DNA of the CDR3 is TGTGCCAGCAGCTTGGGTACAGTATTAACCTACGAGCAGTACTTC.

This chain connects TRBV7-2 to TRBJ2-2; 8 bases are shared with TRBD2. V trimming: 2 bases; J trimming: 4 bases; junction bases outside the gene matches: 9. Germline CDR1 reads SGHTA; CDR2 reads FQGNSA. The CDR3 runs 17 residues. The CDR3 sequence is CASSLHPGGVGTGELFF. The CDR3 nucleotides are TGTGCCAGCAGCTTACACCCGGGAGGGGTTGGCACCGGGGAGCTGTTTTTT.

The V call is TRBV4-2, the J call TRBJ2-1; 10 bases map to TRBD2. This CDR3 contains 16 residues. In germline, CDR1 is LGHNA, CDR2 YNFKEQ. Trimming cost V 1 base and J 5 bases; bases outside gene matches: 5. The CDR3 sequence: CASSQASGGPNNEQFF. The CDR3 nucleotides read TGTGCCAGCAGCCAAGCTAGCGGGGGCCCTAACAATGAGCAGTTCTTC.

In DNA form, the CDR3 reads TGTGCCAGCAGCTTAGCATTAAACACTGAAGCTTTCTTT. Amino acid sequence: CASSLALNTEAFF. The chain links TRBV7-9 to TRBJ1-1; D uncertain. The V and J ends lost 0 bases and 2 bases respectively, with 4 bases between them. This CDR3 contains 13 residues. Germline CDR1 is SEHNR and CDR2 is FQNEAQ (reference sequence). The complete variable domain, with remaining parts taken from reference TRBV7-9 and TRBJ1-1, reads DTGVSQNPRHKITKRGQNVTFRCDPISEHNRLYWYRQTLGQGPEFLTYFQNEAQLEKSRLLSDRFSAERPKGSFSTLEIQRTEQGDSAMYLCASSLALNTEAFFGQGTRLTVV.

V and J are TRBV4-2 and TRBJ2-7, with 10 nucleotides matching TRBD1. Germline lookup yields CDR1 LGHNA and CDR2 YNFKEQ. The CDR3 extends over 17 amino acids. With 0 bases clipped from V and 4 bases from J, the junction kept 9 bases outside the gene matches. The CDR3 sequence is CASSQDGGGQGWYEQYF. The CDR3 DNA reads TGTGCCAGCAGCCAAGATGGAGGGGGACAGGGGTGGTACGAGCAGTACTTC.

In its sample, this clone was seen a few times. The rearrangement links TRBV6-6 to TRBJ2-1, with 13 bases aligning to TRBD2. J was trimmed by 13 bases and V by 6 bases; bases with no gene match: 12. The length of the CDR3 is 15 residues. Germline CDR1 MNHNY, CDR2 SVGAGI (reference sequence). The CDR3 region has the DNA TGTGCCAGCAGCCTATCGACTAGCGGGGGGCTCTTCCAGTTCTTC. It translates to CASSLSTSGGLFQFF.

This chain connects TRBV6-6 to TRBJ2-5, with TRBD2 matching over 7 bases. The CDR3 is 16 residues long. Germline lookup yields CDR1 MNHNY and CDR2 SVGAGI (reference sequence). The V segment lost 2 bases and the J segment 5 bases; nucleotides outside the gene matches: 11. The CDR3 region is CASSYRPAGIRETQYF. Written as DNA, the CDR3 is TGTGCCAGCAGTTACCGGCCAGCGGGAATAAGGGAGACCCAGTACTTC.

The CDR3 bases are TGTGCCTGGAGTGAGGGGACAGGGGGACAGCCCCAGCATTTT. Protein: CAWSEGTGGQPQHF. The genes are TRBV30 and TRBJ1-5, with 11 bases that match TRBD1. With 1 base clipped from V and 7 bases from J, the junction kept 3 bases outside the gene matches. The CDR3 covers 14 residues. CDR1 and CDR2 from the germline V gene are GTSNPN and SVGIG (reference sequence). The full variable domain, in which reference TRBV30 and TRBJ1-5 provide the parts outside the CDR3, is SQTIHQWPATLVQPVGSPLSLECTVEGTSNPNLYWYRQAAGRGLQLLFYSVGIGQISSEVPQNLSASRPQDRQFILSSKKLLLSDSGFYLCAWSEGTGGQPQHFGDGTRLSIL.

The chain uses TRBV7-2 and TRBJ1-6; D is unresolved. This CDR3 is 15 amino acids long. V was shortened by 3 bases and J by 7 bases, with 13 bases between the two germline ends. CDR1 SGHTA and CDR2 FQGNSA come from the germline V gene. CDR3 sequence reads: CASSFWGEGNSPLHF. CDR3 DNA: TGTGCCAGCAGCTTCTGGGGAGAAGGGAATTCACCCCTCCACTTT.

This clone was seen once. V is TRBV5-1 and J is TRBJ1-1; D is possibly TRBD1 (6 bases). Trimming removed 4 bases from V and 4 bases from J, with 20 bases in between. The germline V gene encodes CDR1 SGHRS and CDR2 YFSETQ. The CDR3 loop spans 16 amino acids. The CDR3 region is CASSTYTGRVSTEAFF. CDR3 sequence (DNA): TGCGCCAGCAGCACGTATACAGGGAGGGTGTCCACTGAAGCTTTCTTT.

This clone appeared a single time. The genes are TRBV6-4 and TRBJ1-5; a possible D gene is TRBD1 (6 bases). The V gene's germline CDR1 is MRHNA and CDR2 SNTAGT. The CDR3 has 19 residues. Trimming cost V 2 bases and J 0 bases, with 20 bases left between them. The CDR3 coding sequence is TGTGCCAGCAGTGACCCGCCCCGATGGACAGTCGGTAGCAATCAGCCCCAGCATTTT. Translated, it gives CASSDPPRWTVGSNQPQHF.

Details on this clone: Different DNA sequences within this sample yield the same CDR3. The rearrangement joins TRBV7-2 to TRBJ1-5, with D unresolved. The CDR3 has 13 amino acids. Per the germline V gene, CDR1 is SGHTA and CDR2 is FQGNSA. The V end lost 1 base, the J end lost 4 bases, and 5 bases lay between the germline ends. CDR3 loop: CASSLGANQPQHF. For the CDR3, the DNA is TGTGCCAGCAGCTTAGGGGCGAATCAGCCCCAGCATTTT.

The V call is TRBV7-9, the J call TRBJ2-1, with TRBD2 matching over 7 bases. V shed 5 bases and J 9 bases; nucleotides not matched to a gene: 7. CDR1 and CDR2 (germline): SEHNR, FQNEAQ (reference sequence). The CDR3 loop spans 13 amino acids. The CDR3 region is CASSPDSGGEQFF. The CDR3 DNA is TGTGCCAGCAGCCCCGATTCGGGAGGTGAGCAGTTCTTC.

The rearrangement links TRBV11-2 to TRBJ1-1, with TRBD1 matching 7 bases. V dropped 3 bases and J dropped 4; count of bases not matched to a gene: 5. The CDR3 consists of 14 residues. Germline V gene data show CDR1 as SGHAT and CDR2 as FQNNGV. The CDR3 region is CASSFRQGGTEAFF. CDR3 DNA: TGTGCCAGCAGCTTCCGACAGGGCGGCACTGAAGCTTTCTTT.

CDR3 in DNA: TGTGCCAGCTCACCCGGTGGGGGGGGTAGGGGCAATCAGCCCCAGCATTTT. Residues: CASSPGGGGRGNQPQHF. The V gene is TRBV18, the J gene TRBJ1-5, with D perhaps matching TRBD1 (5 bases). The germline V gene encodes CDR1 KGHSH and CDR2 LQKENI. V was shortened by 3 bases and J by 2 bases, with 17 bases between the two germline ends. The CDR3 is 17 residues long. The full variable domain, its missing parts supplied by reference TRBV18 and TRBJ1-5, is NAGVMQNPRHLVRRRGQEARLRCSPMKGHSHVYWYRQLPEEGLKFMVYLQKENIIDESGMPKERFSAEFPKEGPSILRIQQVVRGDSAAYFCASSPGGGGRGNQPQHFGDGTRLSIL.

The rearrangement joins TRBV30 to TRBJ2-7; possible D gene TRBD2, 6 bases. V lost 5 bases and J 1 base, leaving 15 bases between the germline ends. This CDR3 contains 14 residues. Germline CDR1 reads GTSNPN; CDR2 reads SVGIG (reference sequence). Written as DNA, the CDR3 is TGTGCCTGGGCCGAAGGCGGGGATTCCTACGAGCAGTACTTC. It specifies CAWAEGGDSYEQYF.

The count of this clone is one. The sample has other DNA sequences that encode this CDR3 too. The V call is TRBV18, the J call TRBJ2-7; 9 nucleotides line up with TRBD1. Germline CDR1 and CDR2: KGHSH and LQKENI. With 5 bases clipped from V and 6 bases from J, the junction kept 8 bases outside the gene matches. This CDR3 comprises 14 residues. In nucleotides, the CDR3 is TGTGCCAGCTCATCCCCGGGACAGGGATTCGAGCAGTACTTC. Protein: CASSSPGQGFEQYF.

This chain connects TRBV27 to TRBJ1-5, with 7 bases lining up with TRBD1. The CDR3 totals 15 residues. The V gene's germline CDR1 is MNHEY and CDR2 SMNVEV (reference sequence). V lost 7 bases and J lost 7; bases outside the gene matches: 13. In DNA form, the CDR3 reads TGTGCCAGCACCCCGAGAGGGGGCACGGAGCAGCCCCAGCATTTT. Translated: CASTPRGGTEQPQHF.

This clone turned up a few times. The same CDR3 arises from other DNA sequences in this sample as well. This sequence joins TRBV6-5 and TRBJ1-1; perhaps TRBD1 as D (5 bases). V lost 6 bases to trimming and J lost 8 bases, with 19 bases between them. The CDR3 covers 14 residues. From germline, CDR1 is MNHEY and CDR2 SVGAGI. The CDR3 sequence is CASSVPEGAGEAFF. In DNA form, the CDR3 reads TGTGCCAGCAGCGTACCTGAAGGGGCGGGAGAAGCTTTCTTT.

This chain uses TRBV30 with TRBJ1-4; the D gene is possibly TRBD1 (5 bases). There are 18 residues in the CDR3. The V end was cut by 0 bases, the J end by 3 bases, with 20 bases between. Looked up from germline, CDR1 is GTSNPN and CDR2 is SVGIG (reference sequence). The CDR3 region is CAWSVRLGREGANEKLFF. CDR3 sequence (DNA): TGTGCCTGGAGTGTACGGCTTGGCAGGGAAGGTGCTAATGAAAAACTGTTTTTT.

This chain joins TRBV18 and TRBJ2-5; possible D gene TRBD2, 6 bases. V was clipped by 3 bases and J by 2 bases, with 19 bases between them. Germline V gene sequence: CDR1 KGHSH, CDR2 LQKENI. CDR3 length equals 17 residues. CDR3 amino acids: CASSPLGGSSGQETQYF. The CDR3 DNA is TGTGCCAGCTCACCTCTTGGGGGGTCCTCCGGGCAAGAGACCCAGTACTTC.

In its sample, this clone was seen a few times. V gene TRBV6-5 combines with J gene TRBJ2-3, with D unclear. CDR3 size: 15 residues. Germline V gives CDR1 MNHEY, CDR2 SVGAGI. The V end was cut by 6 bases, the J end by 4 bases, with 17 bases between. As DNA, the CDR3 is TGTGCCAGCAGCCGCCCCTTAGCTTGGGCAGATACGCAGTATTTT. Its translation: CASSRPLAWADTQYF.

This chain uses TRBV7-6 with TRBJ2-5; D gene uncertain. Trimming pared 1 base from V and 1 base from J, leaving 4 bases between. The CDR3 has 13 amino acids. Germline values: CDR1 SGHVS, CDR2 FNYEAQ. CDR3 in DNA: TGTGCCAGCAGCTTAGGTCTCCAAGAGACCCAGTACTTC. Protein: CASSLGLQETQYF. The full variable domain, rest sourced from reference TRBV7-6 and TRBJ2-5, is GAGVSQSPRYKVTKRGQDVALRCDPISGHVSLYWYRQALGQGPEFLTYFNYEAQQDKSGLPNDRFSAERPEGSISTLTIQRTEQRDSAMYRCASSLGLQETQYFGPGTRLLVL.

The chain couples TRBV6-5 to TRBJ2-5; D gene uncertain. The DNA end is more similar to TRBJ2-7, so the J call may be wrong. The CDR3 extends over 11 amino acids. Looked up from germline, CDR1 is MNHEY and CDR2 is SVGAGI. The CDR3 nucleotides read TGTGCCAGCAGGTCCCCCTACGAGCAGTACTTC. Amino acid sequence: CASRSPYEQYF.

The chain links TRBV19 to TRBJ2-5; D gene uncertain. Germline CDR1 and CDR2: LNHDA and SQIVND (reference sequence). Between the trimmed V and J ends, which lost 8 bases and 1 base, there was a span of 11 bases. The length of the CDR3 is 13 residues. The CDR3 loop reads CASSPYSQETQYF. The CDR3 DNA reads as TGTGCCAGTTCCCCGTACAGCCAAGAGACCCAGTACTTC.

V usage is TRBV7-3 and J usage is TRBJ1-3, with D maybe TRBD1 (6 bases). Per germline, CDR1 SGHTA and CDR2 FQGTGA. The CDR3 is 15 residues long. Trimming removed 0 bases at V and 2 bases at J, with 8 bases between. The CDR3 coding sequence is TGTGCCAGCAGCTTAACGAAGGGGGCTGGAAACACCATATATTTT. Translating gives CASSLTKGAGNTIYF.

The V call is TRBV7-9, the J call TRBJ1-1; 7 positions agree with TRBD1. The V and J ends lost 5 bases and 3 bases, in that order; junction bases with no gene match: 9. The CDR3 has 15 amino acids. Germline loops: CDR1 SEHNR, CDR2 FQNEAQ (reference sequence). Here the CDR3 DNA reads TGTGCCAGCAGCCGTCCGACAGGGTCATACACTGAAGCTTTCTTT. Translating gives CASSRPTGSYTEAFF. The entire variable domain, with the rest obtained from reference TRBV7-9 and TRBJ1-1, is as follows: DTGVSQNPRHKITKRGQNVTFRCDPISEHNRLYWYRQTLGQGPEFLTYFQNEAQLEKSRLLSDRFSAERPKGSFSTLEIQRTEQGDSAMYLCASSRPTGSYTEAFFGQGTRLTVV.